Below are 15 T cell receptor beta chains sequenced from a single sample in a study of blood T cell repertoires in COVID-19. The data were produced by immunoSEQ multiplex PCR, yet TCRdb's version contains in-frame clones alone and is incomplete. This sample has roughly 93,000 clones, with roughly 80% found just once. Sequencing was performed on peripheral blood. The receptor set was obtained from an elderly woman with acute or convalescent COVID-19.

The CDR3 sequence: CASSARQGSTEAFF. CDR3 nucleotides: TGTGCCAGCAGCGCCCGACAGGGGAGCACTGAAGCTTTCTTT. The chain links TRBV7-3 to TRBJ1-1, with TRBD1 identical over 8 bases. This CDR3 comprises 14 residues. The V gene's germline CDR1 is SGHTA and CDR2 FQGTGA. The V and J ends lost 5 bases and 4 bases, in that order; junction bases with no gene match: 6.

The rearrangement uses TRBV6-1 and TRBJ1-6, with a possible D match to TRBD1 (5 bases). The V end lost 2 bases, the J end lost 11 bases, and 10 bases lay between the germline ends. This CDR3 region has 13 residues. Germline CDR1 reads MNHNS; CDR2 reads SASEGT. The CDR3 reads CASSESPGTPLHF. In nucleotides, the CDR3 is TGTGCCAGCAGTGAATCCCCAGGGACACCCCTCCACTTT.

The CDR3 sequence is CASSLGSSYNSPLHF. CDR3 sequence (DNA): TGTGCCAGCAGCCTGGGGAGCTCCTATAATTCACCCCTCCACTTT. V usage is TRBV21-1 and J usage is TRBJ1-6. TRBV21-1 is listed as a pseudogene. The CDR3 totals 15 residues.

This clone has just one count. The chain employs TRBV24-1 and TRBJ1-1; possible D gene TRBD1, 5 bases. Germline V gives CDR1 KGHDR, CDR2 SFDVKD. This CDR3 spans 14 amino acids. The V end was cut by 6 bases, the J end by 2 bases, with 12 bases between. CDR3 DNA sequence: TGTGCCACCAGTAGGGGAGGCGCTAACACTGAAGCTTTCTTT. Its translation: CATSRGGANTEAFF.

The J gene is TRBJ1-6, the V gene TRBV6-2 or TRBV6-3; TRBD1 matches 10 bases. The CDR3 covers 17 residues. Germline loops: CDR1 MNHEY, CDR2 SVGEGT. Trimming at V came to 2 bases and at J to 5 bases, leaving 6 bases not matched to a gene. The CDR3 DNA follows: TGTGCCAGCAGTTACCCCTATGGACAGGGGGATAATTCACCCCTCCACTTT. Translating it yields CASSYPYGQGDNSPLHF.

The chain carries TRBV4-3 and TRBJ2-1; TRBD2 might be the D (6 bases). The V gene lost 1 base and the J gene lost 3 bases, with 13 bases spanning the gap. Germline V gives CDR1 LGHNA, CDR2 YSLEER. The CDR3 spans 16 residues. The CDR3 reads CASSQGLTGVYNEQFF. CDR3 in DNA: TGCGCCAGCAGCCAAGGGCTTACGGGGGTCTACAATGAGCAGTTCTTC.

V is TRBV4-3 and J is TRBJ2-7, with 10 positions matching TRBD1. In germline, CDR1 is LGHNA, CDR2 YSLEER. With 1 base clipped from V and 6 bases from J, the junction kept 9 bases outside the gene matches. The CDR3 contains 16 residues. CDR3 DNA sequence: TGCGCCAGCAGCCAAGCCTCGGGACAGGGGCCTACCGAGCAGTACTTC. It translates to CASSQASGQGPTEQYF.

The chain employs TRBV28 and TRBJ1-2, with TRBD1 identical over 7 bases. Germline assignment: CDR1 MDHEN and CDR2 SYDVKM. V lost 6 bases to trimming and J lost 8 bases; unmatched junction nucleotides: 12. The CDR3 loop spans 14 amino acids. This CDR3 is CASSPVGGAKGYTF. CDR3 nucleotides: TGTGCCAGCAGCCCCGTAGGGGGCGCGAAAGGCTACACCTTC.

The chain carries TRBV27 and TRBJ1-6; maybe TRBD1 (6 bases). Trimming took off 2 bases at V and 10 bases at J, with 12 bases between the two ends. The CDR3 has 14 amino acids. Germline lookup yields CDR1 MNHEY and CDR2 SMNVEV (reference sequence). The CDR3 region has the DNA TGTGCCAGCAGTTTACACAGGGTCGGATCACCCCTCCACTTT. Translated, it gives CASSLHRVGSPLHF.

The rearrangement uses TRBV18 and TRBJ1-5; 8 nucleotides agree with TRBD1. This CDR3 region has 15 residues. After removal of 6 bases from V and 1 base from J, the junction contained 5 bases not matched to a gene. Germline loops: CDR1 KGHSH, CDR2 LQKENI. Written as DNA, the CDR3 is TGTGCCAGCTCTACAGGACAGGGAAGCAATCAGCCCCAGCATTTT. This encodes CASSTGQGSNQPQHF.

V and J are TRBV19 and TRBJ2-1; maybe TRBD2 (7 bases). Trimming shortened V by 7 bases and J by 10 bases, and 17 bases separated the two germline ends. The CDR3 contains 13 residues. The V gene's germline CDR1 is LNHDA and CDR2 SQIVND (reference sequence). The CDR3 is CASKIGGRGEQFF. CDR3 sequence (DNA): TGTGCCAGTAAAATCGGGGGGCGGGGGGAGCAGTTCTTC.

The J gene is TRBJ2-5, the V gene TRBV5-1; 7 bases align to TRBD1. The CDR3 consists of 14 residues. CDR1 is SGHRS and CDR2 is YFSETQ in the germline V gene. The junction had 2 bases not matched to a gene; V was cut back by 0 bases and J by 3 bases. The CDR3 nucleotides read TGCGCCAGCAGCTTGGATACAGGGGAAGAGACCCAGTACTTC. The encoded protein is CASSLDTGEETQYF.

The rearrangement uses TRBV2 and TRBJ1-5; D unclear. The CDR3 totals 12 residues. Germline assignment: CDR1 SNHLY and CDR2 FYNNEI. V was clipped by 7 bases and J by 4 bases, with 8 bases between them. The CDR3 sequence: CASMAANQPQHF. DNA for the CDR3: TGTGCCAGCATGGCGGCGAATCAGCCCCAGCATTTT. Full variable domain (missing parts from reference TRBV2 and TRBJ1-5): EPEVTQTPSHQVTQMGQEVILRCVPISNHLYFYWYRQILGQKVEFLVSFYNNEISEKSEIFDDQFSVERPDGSNFTLKIRSTKLEDSAMYFCASMAANQPQHFGDGTRLSIL.

The rearrangement links TRBV11-2 to TRBJ2-5; 7 bases agree with TRBD2. The junction had 11 bases not matched to a gene; V was cut back by 1 base and J by 0 bases. The CDR3 sequence is 18 residues long. The germline CDR1 and CDR2 sequences are SGHAT and FQNNGV. CDR3 sequence reads: CASSLAAGYGSYQETQYF. CDR3 coding DNA: TGTGCCAGCAGCTTAGCAGCGGGGTACGGTTCGTACCAAGAGACCCAGTACTTC. Full variable domain (remainder filled in from reference TRBV11-2 and TRBJ2-5): EAGVAQSPRYKIIEKRQSVAFWCNPISGHATLYWYQQILGQGPKLLIQFQNNGVVDDSQLPKDRFSAERLKGVDSTLKIQPAKLEDSAVYLCASSLAAGYGSYQETQYFGPGTRLLVL.

In its sample, this clone was seen a few times. The chain uses TRBV7-9 and TRBJ1-5, with 7 bases lining up with TRBD1. Germline V gives CDR1 SEHNR, CDR2 FQNEAQ (reference sequence). The junction had 6 bases not matched to a gene; V was cut back by 3 bases and J by 4 bases. CDR3 length: 15 amino acids. Here the CDR3 reads CASSLGDRKNQPQHF. The DNA of the CDR3 is TGTGCCAGCAGCTTGGGGGACAGAAAAAATCAGCCCCAGCATTTT.